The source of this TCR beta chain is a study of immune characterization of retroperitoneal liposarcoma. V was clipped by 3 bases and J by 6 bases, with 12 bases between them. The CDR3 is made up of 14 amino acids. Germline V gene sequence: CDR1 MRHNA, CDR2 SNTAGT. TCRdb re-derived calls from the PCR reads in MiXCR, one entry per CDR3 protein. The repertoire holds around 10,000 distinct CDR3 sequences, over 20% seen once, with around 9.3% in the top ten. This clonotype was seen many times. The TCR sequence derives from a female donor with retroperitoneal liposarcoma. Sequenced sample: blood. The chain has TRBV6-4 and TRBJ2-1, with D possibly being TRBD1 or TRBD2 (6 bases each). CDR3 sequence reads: CASSEQGGVNEQFF. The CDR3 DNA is TGTGCCAGCAGTGAACAGGGAGGAGTCAATGAGCAGTTCTTC.